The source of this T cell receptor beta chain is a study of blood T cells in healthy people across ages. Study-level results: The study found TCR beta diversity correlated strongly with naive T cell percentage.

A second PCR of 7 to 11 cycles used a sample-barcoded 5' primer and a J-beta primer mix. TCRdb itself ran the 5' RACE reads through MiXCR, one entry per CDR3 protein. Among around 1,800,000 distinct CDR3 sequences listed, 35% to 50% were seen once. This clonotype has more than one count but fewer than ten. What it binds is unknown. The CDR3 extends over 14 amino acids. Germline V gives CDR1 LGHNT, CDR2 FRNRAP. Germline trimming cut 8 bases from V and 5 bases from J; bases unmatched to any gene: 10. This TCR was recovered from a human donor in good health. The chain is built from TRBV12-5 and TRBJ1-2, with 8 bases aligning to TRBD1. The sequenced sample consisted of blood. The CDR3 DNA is TGTGCTAGTCTTGGGCAGGGGGCGAGGTATGGCTACACCTTC. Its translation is CASLGQGARYGYTF.